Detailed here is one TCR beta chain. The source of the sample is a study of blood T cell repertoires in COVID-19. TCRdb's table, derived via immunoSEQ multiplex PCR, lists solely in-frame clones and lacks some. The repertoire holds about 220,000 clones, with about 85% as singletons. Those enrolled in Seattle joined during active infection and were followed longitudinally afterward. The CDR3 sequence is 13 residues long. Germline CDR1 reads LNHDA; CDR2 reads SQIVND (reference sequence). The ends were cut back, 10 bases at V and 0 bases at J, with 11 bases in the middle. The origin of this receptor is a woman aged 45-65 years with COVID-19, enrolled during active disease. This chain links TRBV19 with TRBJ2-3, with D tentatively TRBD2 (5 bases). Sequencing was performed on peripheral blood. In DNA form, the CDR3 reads TGTGCCACCGGACTGGCTAGCACAGATACGCAGTATTTT. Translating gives CATGLASTDTQYF.